The T cell receptor beta chain described here comes from a study of metastatic and nonmetastatic thyroid tumors. The wider study: Patients with malignant and benign thyroid disease provided blood and tumor or nodule tissue, whose repertoires were compared. The study, taken as a whole, reports: It was reportedly found that TCR beta diversity was significantly higher in malignant thyroid tumors than in benign nodules, a difference seen in both blood and tumor samples.

The V gene's germline CDR1 is SNHLY and CDR2 FYNNEI. The CDR3 spans 12 residues. With 8 bases removed from V and 5 bases from J, the gap between germline ends came to 12 bases. Thyroid surgery was performed in patients who had received no treatment beforehand. Per the original data handling: A papillary thyroid cancer distant-metastasis classifier was built from CDR3 differences across clinicopathological groups. TCRdb ran MiXCR on the PCR reads. The authors' filters were not applied to this entry. The sample has around 35,000 clones; around 15% are singletons. At least ten counts were recorded for this clone. Its antigen is not known.

The clonotype originates from a female donor with papillary thyroid cancer or a benign thyroid nodule (not recorded which). Some clones in this sample may be carry-over from other donors' samples. This chain links TRBV2 with TRBJ2-5, with unresolved D. Sequenced sample: blood. This CDR3 reads CASGGEGETQYF. The CDR3 DNA follows: TGTGCCAGCGGCGGAGAAGGGGAGACCCAGTACTTC.